Presented here are 27 T cell receptor beta chains from one specimen sequenced in a study of CD8 T cells in Susac syndrome. With random hexamers, reverse transcription was performed on roughly 0.45 to 1 ug of RNA. TCRdb re-called the immunoSEQ multiplex PCR reads with MiXCR, one entry per CDR3 protein. Seen here are tens of thousands of distinct CDR3 sequences, about 94% observed once, and the top ten hold 0.45%. The material sequenced was CD8+ T cells from PBMCs. The origin of the receptors is a human donor with Susac syndrome.

This chain connects TRBV10-3 to TRBJ1-2; no firm D call. This CDR3 is 13 amino acids long. The V and J ends lost 0 bases and 4 bases respectively, with 6 bases between them. CDR1 and CDR2 (germline): ENHRY, SYGVKD. As DNA, the CDR3 is TGTGCCATCAGTGAGTCGAGCAGCTATGGCTACACCTTC. Translated: CAISESSSYGYTF.

This clonotype was seen once. The genes are TRBV6-2 or TRBV6-3 and TRBJ1-5; the D gene is possibly TRBD1 (6 bases). Trimming removed 8 bases from V and 4 bases from J, with 18 bases in between. Germline CDR1 is MNHEY and CDR2 is SVGEGT. The CDR3 runs to 15 residues. The CDR3 spells CASEGGTGHNQPQHF. The CDR3 coding sequence is TGTGCCAGCGAAGGGGGGACGGGCCATAATCAGCCCCAGCATTTT.

The chain is built from TRBV4-2 and TRBJ2-3; 10 bases are shared with TRBD2. CDR1 LGHNA and CDR2 YNFKEQ come from the germline V gene. Trimming removed 0 bases from V and 4 bases from J; junction bases left unmatched: 7. CDR3 length equals 17 residues. The CDR3 spells CASSQESSGGQADTQYF. The CDR3 DNA reads as TGTGCCAGCAGCCAAGAATCTAGCGGGGGACAGGCAGATACGCAGTATTTT.

The chain combines TRBV7-9 with TRBJ1-6; TRBD1 agrees at 10 bases. Germline V CDR1 and CDR2: SEHNR, FQNEAQ (reference sequence). The ends lost 3 bases at V and 0 bases at J; junction bases unmatched: 2. The CDR3 has 17 residues. The CDR3 loop is CASSLWTGGSYNSPLHF. In nucleotides, the CDR3 is TGTGCCAGCAGCTTGTGGACAGGGGGCTCCTATAATTCACCCCTCCACTTT.

The rearrangement joins TRBV29-1 to TRBJ2-1; 12 bases fit TRBD2. CDR1 SQVTM and CDR2 ANQGSEA come from the germline V gene. V lost 7 bases to trimming and J lost 1 base; unmatched junction nucleotides: 8. This CDR3 comprises 16 residues. The CDR3 region is CSAVGLAGGSYNEQFF. The CDR3 DNA follows: TGCAGCGCCGTAGGTCTAGCGGGGGGGTCCTACAATGAGCAGTTCTTC.

The chain combines TRBV27 with TRBJ1-5; D remains unclear. Germline loops: CDR1 MNHEY, CDR2 SMNVEV (reference sequence). This CDR3 has 15 residues. With 3 bases removed from V and 1 base from J, the gap between germline ends came to 10 bases. In nucleotides, the CDR3 is TGTGCCAGCAGTTTCAGGCGTGGAAGCAATCAGCCCCAGCATTTT. Residues: CASSFRRGSNQPQHF.

This clonotype was recorded only once. V is TRBV7-7 and J is TRBJ2-5; 7 nucleotides agree with TRBD2. CDR3 length: 15 amino acids. The J segment lost 2 bases and the V segment lost 3 bases, leaving 6 bases of the junction unmatched. Germline CDR1 reads SSHAT; CDR2 reads FNYEAQ (reference sequence). In DNA form, the CDR3 reads TGTGCCAGCAGCTTTGGGCTAGCGGCTCAAGAGACCCAGTACTTC. It yields the protein CASSFGLAAQETQYF.

The gene calls are TRBV7-2 and TRBJ1-5; 8 bases line up with TRBD1. This CDR3 comprises 15 residues. Germline V lookup: CDR1 SGHTA, CDR2 FQGNSA. V lost 4 bases and J lost 3; bases outside the gene matches: 5. The CDR3 sequence: CASSSKGQVNQPQHF. The CDR3 nucleotides are TGTGCCAGCAGCTCGAAGGGACAGGTCAATCAGCCCCAGCATTTT.

The rearrangement uses TRBV29-1 and TRBJ2-1; the match to TRBD2 covers 14 bases. CDR3 length: 15 residues. CDR1 is SQVTM and CDR2 is ANQGSEA in the germline V gene. V dropped 4 bases and J dropped 3; count of bases not matched to a gene: 2. The chain's CDR3 is CSVGGLAGVYNEQFF. DNA of the CDR3: TGCAGCGTTGGGGGACTAGCGGGAGTCTACAATGAGCAGTTCTTC.

The V and J genes are TRBV28 and TRBJ1-5, with TRBD1 as a possible D gene (6 bases). The CDR3 has 16 amino acids. Germline V gene lookup returns CDR1 MDHEN and CDR2 SYDVKM. V lost 6 bases, J lost 3 bases, and 18 bases lay in between. The CDR3 reads CASSTGAGGHNQPQHF. The CDR3 region has the DNA TGTGCCAGCAGCACCGGGGCCGGGGGGCACAATCAGCCCCAGCATTTT.

The V gene is TRBV7-9, the J gene TRBJ1-5; the D gene is possibly TRBD1 (6 bases). The CDR3 covers 13 residues. V lost 3 bases and J lost 9, with 12 bases in between. The germline V gene has CDR1 SEHNR and CDR2 FQNEAQ (reference sequence). The DNA of the CDR3 is TGTGCCAGCAGCTTGGGGGCAGACGGGCCCCAGCATTTT. Protein sequence: CASSLGADGPQHF.

V and J are TRBV13 and TRBJ1-1, with D perhaps matching TRBD1 (5 bases). The CDR3 loop spans 14 amino acids. V lost 2 bases to trimming and J lost 5 bases, with 12 bases between them. Germline assignment: CDR1 PRHDT and CDR2 FYEKMQ (reference sequence). The DNA for the CDR3 is TGTGCCAGCAGCTTACCGTCGGGGCGGACTGAAGCTTTCTTT. Its translation is CASSLPSGRTEAFF.

The V call is TRBV27, the J call TRBJ2-7; TRBD1 agrees at 8 bases. V was pared by 8 bases and J by 5 bases, with 11 bases of the junction left unmatched. The CDR3 spans 14 residues. CDR1 and CDR2 (germline): MNHEY, SMNVEV (reference sequence). The CDR3 DNA reads TGTGCCAGCTCCCCAAGGGCAGGGGGCAACGAGCAGTACTTC. This translates into CASSPRAGGNEQYF.

This rearrangement joins TRBV27 to TRBJ2-1; D not certain. CDR3 length: 14 residues. CDR1 is MNHEY, CDR2 SMNVEV, per germline (reference sequence). With 2 bases removed from V and 4 bases from J, the gap between germline ends came to 9 bases. DNA of the CDR3: TGTGCCAGCAGTTTACTTTCCCATTACAATGAGCAGTTCTTC. Its protein product is CASSLLSHYNEQFF.

V usage is TRBV18 and J usage is TRBJ2-7, with TRBD2 matching over 7 bases. V lost 0 bases to trimming and J lost 0 bases; unmatched junction nucleotides: 8. Germline CDR1 KGHSH, CDR2 LQKENI. There are 17 residues in the CDR3. CDR3 nucleotides: TGTGCCAGCTCACCACCGTGGGGGGAGCGGGACTCCTACGAGCAGTACTTC. This encodes CASSPPWGERDSYEQYF. Full variable domain (rest looked up from reference TRBV18 and TRBJ2-7): NAGVMQNPRHLVRRRGQEARLRCSPMKGHSHVYWYRQLPEEGLKFMVYLQKENIIDESGMPKERFSAEFPKEGPSILRIQQVVRGDSAAYFCASSPPWGERDSYEQYFGPGTRLTVT.

For the CDR3, the DNA is TGTGCCAGCAGTTACTCAAGCAGTTATGGCTACACCTTC. This gives the protein CASSYSSSYGYTF. The V gene is TRBV6-2 or TRBV6-3, the J gene TRBJ1-2; D is undetermined. CDR3 size: 13 residues. The V end was cut by 0 bases, the J end by 5 bases, with 7 bases between. Germline CDR1 reads MNHEY; CDR2 reads SVGEGT.

The chain has TRBV7-8 and TRBJ2-7; D remains ambiguous. Germline lookup yields CDR1 SGHVS and CDR2 FQNEAQ. There are 14 residues in the CDR3. Trimming stripped 0 bases from V and 7 bases from J, with 13 bases between. CDR3 region: CASSLAVGSWEQYF. The DNA for the CDR3 is TGTGCCAGCAGCTTAGCCGTTGGTTCGTGGGAGCAGTACTTC.

This clonotype was seen just once. The chain carries TRBV5-6 and TRBJ2-2; TRBD1 agrees at 10 bases. The CDR3 covers 17 residues. The germline CDR1 and CDR2 sequences are SGHDT and YYEEEE. The junction had 10 bases not matched to a gene; V was cut back by 6 bases and J by 2 bases. Here the CDR3 reads CASKLLRDRGNTGELFF. CDR3 in DNA: TGTGCCAGCAAGCTACTCCGGGACAGGGGTAACACCGGGGAGCTGTTTTTT.

The rearrangement uses TRBV20-1 and TRBJ2-3; D call uncertain. The V end lost 5 bases, the J end lost 1 base, and 19 bases lay between the germline ends. CDR1 and CDR2 from the germline V gene are DFQATT and SNEGSKA (reference sequence). CDR3 length equals 16 residues. The CDR3 sequence: CSASLGAEFGTDTQYF. In DNA form, the CDR3 reads TGCAGTGCTTCCCTCGGTGCGGAATTCGGCACAGATACGCAGTATTTT.

This clonotype was detected only once. J is TRBJ1-2 and V is TRBV3-1, with D unclear. CDR1 and CDR2 from the germline V gene are LGHDT and YNNKEL (reference sequence). V gave up 3 bases and J gave up 3 bases, with 8 bases separating them. The CDR3 length is 13 residues. CDR3 bases: TGTGCCAGCAGCCATCCGACGGACTATGGCTACACCTTC. This codes for CASSHPTDYGYTF.

This rearrangement joins TRBV15 to TRBJ2-4, with TRBD1 matching over 10 bases. This CDR3 spans 15 amino acids. V shed 0 bases and J 7 bases; nucleotides not matched to a gene: 3. Germline lookup yields CDR1 LNHNV and CDR2 YYDKDF (reference sequence). The CDR3 DNA reads TGTGCCACCAGCAGAGATAGACAGGGGGCGAACATTCAGTACTTC. It codes for CATSRDRQGANIQYF.

J is TRBJ2-2 and V is TRBV9, with D possibly TRBD2 on 6 matching bases. V was clipped by 2 bases and J by 1 base, with 18 bases between them. The CDR3 length is 18 residues. Germline lookup yields CDR1 SGDLS and CDR2 YYNGEE. The CDR3 loop is CASSVSAGKGENTGELFF. As DNA, the CDR3 is TGTGCCAGCAGCGTCTCGGCGGGGAAAGGGGAGAACACCGGGGAGCTGTTTTTT.

This chain links TRBV24-1 with TRBJ2-3; no firm D call. Trimming took 0 bases from V and 2 from J, leaving 5 bases between them. From germline, CDR1 is KGHDR and CDR2 SFDVKD. CDR3 length: 14 residues. In nucleotides, the CDR3 is TGTGCCACCAGTGATTTGAGATACACAGATACGCAGTATTTT. It translates to CATSDLRYTDTQYF.

The CDR3 reads CASSLGTEQYF. The DNA of the CDR3 is TGTGCCAGCAGTCTCGGGACCGAGCAGTACTTC. The chain couples TRBV28 to TRBJ2-7; D is perhaps TRBD1 or TRBD2 (5 bases each). Germline V gene data show CDR1 as MDHEN and CDR2 as SYDVKM. The V end was cut by 5 bases, the J end by 6 bases, with 8 bases between. There are 11 residues in the CDR3.

The genes are TRBV20-1 and TRBJ2-7; TRBD1 agrees at 8 bases. Germline values: CDR1 DFQATT, CDR2 SNEGSKA (reference sequence). This CDR3 is 13 amino acids long. The junction had 6 bases not matched to a gene; V was cut back by 4 bases and J by 4 bases. The CDR3, as DNA: TGCAGTGCTAAGGACAGGGATTGGTACGAGCAGTACTTC. Translated, it gives CSAKDRDWYEQYF.

J is TRBJ2-6 and V is TRBV23-1, with TRBD1 matching 7 bases. TRBV23-1 is an ORF; its function is uncertain. This CDR3 is built from 18 residues. Trimming at V came to 1 base and at J to 2 bases, leaving 8 bases not matched to a gene. The CDR3 region has the DNA TGCGCCAGCAGTCAATGGGCGACAGGGAATCCTGGGGCCAACGTCCTGACTTTC. Protein sequence: CASSQWATGNPGANVLTF.

The chain is built from TRBV19 and TRBJ2-3; D gene uncertain. The CDR3 runs to 13 residues. CDR1 and CDR2 (germline): LNHDA, SQIVND (reference sequence). V lost 5 bases and J 5 bases, leaving 11 bases between the germline ends. This CDR3 is CASSASLKDTQYF. The CDR3 bases are TGTGCCAGTAGTGCCAGCCTGAAAGATACGCAGTATTTT.